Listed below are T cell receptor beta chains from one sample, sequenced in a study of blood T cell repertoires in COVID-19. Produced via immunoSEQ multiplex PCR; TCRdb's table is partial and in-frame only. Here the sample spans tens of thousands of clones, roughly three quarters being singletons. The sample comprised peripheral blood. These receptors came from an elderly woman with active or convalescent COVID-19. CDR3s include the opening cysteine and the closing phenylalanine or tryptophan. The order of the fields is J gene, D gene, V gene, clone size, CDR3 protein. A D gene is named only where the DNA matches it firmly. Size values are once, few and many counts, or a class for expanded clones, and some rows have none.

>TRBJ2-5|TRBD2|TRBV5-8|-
CASSMGRGRSKTQYF
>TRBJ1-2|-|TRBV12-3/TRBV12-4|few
CASGVTGYTF
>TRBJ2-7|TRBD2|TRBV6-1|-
CASSETAGGLYEQYF
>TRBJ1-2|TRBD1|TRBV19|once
CASSIGTVRYGYTF
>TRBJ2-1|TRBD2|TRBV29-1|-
CSVEVPGLAGGSSYNEQFF
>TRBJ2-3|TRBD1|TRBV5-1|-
CASSTSGTGVSDTQYF
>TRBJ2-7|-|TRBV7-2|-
CASSPGHLSSYEQYF
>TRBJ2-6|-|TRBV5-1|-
CASSSTGANVLTF
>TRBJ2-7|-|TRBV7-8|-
CASSQVPSESTWQYF
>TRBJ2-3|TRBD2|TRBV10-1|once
CASSESLGLAGRTDTQYF
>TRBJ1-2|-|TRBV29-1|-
CSDGGYGYTF
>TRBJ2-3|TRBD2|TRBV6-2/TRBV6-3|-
CASSPPAGSGVSDTQYF
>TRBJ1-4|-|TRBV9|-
CASSVGAQNGAEKLFF
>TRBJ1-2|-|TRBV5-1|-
CASRGEGYGYTF
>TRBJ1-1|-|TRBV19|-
CASTPRRENTEAFF
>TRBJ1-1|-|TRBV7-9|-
CASSSAVNTEAFF